The 25 T cell receptor beta chains presented below share a single source sample, sequenced in a study of T cells in Graves' hyperthyroidism and ophthalmopathy. The source material, RNA transcripts, was used to amplify TCR beta CDR3 regions. TCR CDR3 regions were first amplified by RT-PCR with HTBI primers. TCRdb analysed the multiplex PCR reads with MiXCR anew, one entry per CDR3 protein. This sample has 640,000 or so distinct CDR3 sequences; roughly 14% occur once, and the top ten carry roughly 4.3%. The sequenced sample was blood. Source of these receptors: a woman in her 40s with Graves' ophthalmopathy.

The chain carries TRBV2 and TRBJ2-1, with 8 bases fitting TRBD2. The CDR3 is 15 amino acids. J gave up 0 bases and V 5 bases, and 3 bases lay outside the gene matches. CDR1 and CDR2 from the germline V gene are SNHLY and FYNNEI. The CDR3, as DNA: TGTGCCAGCAGTCAGCGGGAGCTCTCCTACAATGAGCAGTTCTTC. Amino acids: CASSQRELSYNEQFF.

This clonotype showed up many times. V and J are TRBV28 and TRBJ2-7; no reliable D call. The germline V and J ends were trimmed by 6 bases and 3 bases, with 15 bases remaining between them. This CDR3 is 14 amino acids long. The germline V gene has CDR1 MDHEN and CDR2 SYDVKM. The chain's CDR3 is CASRSNGILYEQYF. CDR3 nucleotides: TGTGCCAGCAGATCCAATGGGATTCTCTACGAGCAGTACTTC.

V and J are TRBV6-2 or TRBV6-3 and TRBJ2-7; TRBD1 matches 7 bases. The J segment lost 4 bases and the V segment lost 2 bases, leaving 5 bases of the junction unmatched. This CDR3 is built from 14 residues. Germline values: CDR1 MNHEY, CDR2 SVGEGT. CDR3 region: CASSYLQGIYEQYF. CDR3 nucleotides: TGTGCCAGCAGTTACCTACAGGGGATATACGAGCAGTACTTC.

The rearrangement joins TRBV6-1 to TRBJ1-1; a possible D gene is TRBD1 (5 bases). The CDR3 is made up of 16 amino acids. V lost 6 bases and J lost 3, with 20 bases in between. CDR1 and CDR2 (germline): MNHNS, SASEGT. The CDR3 DNA reads TGTGCCAGCAGCCCCACCGGGATCCTGGGGGACACTGAAGCTTTCTTT. It is translated as CASSPTGILGDTEAFF.

This clonotype was seen repeatedly, ten times or more. The chain combines TRBV29-1 with TRBJ2-7; D not resolved. The CDR3 spans 12 residues. The V end was cut by 4 bases, the J end by 2 bases, with 9 bases between. From germline, CDR1 is SQVTM and CDR2 ANQGSEA. The CDR3 is CSVVVSTYEQYF. The CDR3 DNA reads as TGCAGCGTTGTGGTTTCGACCTACGAGCAGTACTTC.

This clonotype was seen many times. The gene calls are TRBV13 and TRBJ2-7; D is possibly TRBD1 (6 bases). The CDR3 covers 14 residues. V was cut by 4 bases and J by 5 bases, with 15 bases left in between. CDR1 and CDR2 (germline): PRHDT, FYEKMQ (reference sequence). The CDR3 bases are TGTGCCAGCAGCTCCGGGACAATCGTCGACGAGCAGTACTTC. This encodes CASSSGTIVDEQYF.

This chain joins TRBV30 and TRBJ2-5; 10 nucleotides agree with TRBD1. Unmatched junction bases numbered 8, after V lost 2 bases and J lost 5 bases. The CDR3 has 15 residues. The germline CDR1 and CDR2 sequences are GTSNPN and SVGIG (reference sequence). The CDR3 sequence is CAWSFGQGGRETQYF. Here the CDR3 DNA reads TGTGCCTGGAGTTTCGGACAGGGGGGCCGGGAGACCCAGTACTTC.

This chain joins TRBV18 and TRBJ1-2; D uncertain. Germline CDR1 reads KGHSH; CDR2 reads LQKENI. The CDR3 consists of 14 residues. The germline V and J ends were trimmed by 2 bases and 0 bases, with 7 bases remaining between them. CDR3 in amino acids: CASSPVGTNYGYTF. DNA for the CDR3: TGTGCCAGCTCACCAGTCGGAACTAACTATGGCTACACCTTC.

This clonotype was recorded many times. The chain carries TRBV14 and TRBJ1-2, with TRBD1 matching 7 bases. J was trimmed by 1 base and V by 2 bases; bases with no gene match: 10. CDR3 length equals 17 residues. Germline CDR1 is SGHDN and CDR2 is FVKESK. CDR3 residues: CASSQYPRDSFNYGYTF. CDR3 DNA: TGTGCCAGCAGCCAATACCCTAGGGACAGCTTTAACTATGGCTACACCTTC.

This clonotype was seen ten or more times. The junction does not match germline at one end; this may be a read error. The rearrangement uses TRBV28 and TRBJ2-7; a possible D gene is TRBD2 (5 bases). The CDR3 covers 14 residues. CDR1 is MDHEN and CDR2 is SYDVKM in the germline V gene. CDR3 nucleotide sequence: TGTGCCAGCAGTTCACAGAGCGGTTTAGAAGAGCGGTACTTC. Amino acids: CASSSQSGLEERYF.

This clonotype has ten or more counts. This chain uses TRBV2 with TRBJ2-2; 9 bases fit TRBD1. J lost 2 bases, V lost 4 bases, and 2 bases had no gene match. Germline assignment: CDR1 SNHLY and CDR2 FYNNEI. The CDR3 extends over 15 amino acids. The CDR3 protein is CASSGTGVNTGELFF. The CDR3 DNA sequence: TGTGCCAGCAGTGGGACAGGGGTCAACACCGGGGAGCTGTTTTTT.

The V gene is TRBV18, the J gene TRBJ2-7, with a tentative D call TRBD1 (5 bases). Between the trimmed V and J ends, which lost 6 bases and 2 bases, there was a span of 20 bases. The CDR3 sequence is 16 residues long. CDR1 and CDR2 from the germline V gene are KGHSH and LQKENI. As DNA, the CDR3 is TGTGCCAGCTCGGCCTGGGGCAGCAAAAATCCCTACGAGCAGTACTTC. This translates into CASSAWGSKNPYEQYF.

This clonotype was seen at least ten times. The rearrangement links TRBV2 to TRBJ2-7, with D perhaps being TRBD1 or TRBD2 (5 bases each). The ends were cut back, 3 bases at V and 3 bases at J, with 15 bases in the middle. Germline values: CDR1 SNHLY, CDR2 FYNNEI. This CDR3 is built from 15 residues. DNA for the CDR3: TGTGCCAGCAGTGAGATCGGGGCCAATAACTACGAGCAGTACTTC. It encodes CASSEIGANNYEQYF. The full variable domain, its missing parts supplied by reference TRBV2 and TRBJ2-7, is EPEVTQTPSHQVTQMGQEVILRCVPISNHLYFYWYRQILGQKVEFLVSFYNNEISEKSEIFDDQFSVERPDGSNFTLKIRSTKLEDSAMYFCASSEIGANNYEQYFGPGTRLTVT.

The rearrangement links TRBV6-5 to TRBJ1-2; D call uncertain. Deletions cut 3 bases from V and 3 bases from J, with 8 bases between. CDR3 length equals 13 residues. Germline loops: CDR1 MNHEY, CDR2 SVGAGI. The CDR3 protein is CASSYGRDYGYTF. The CDR3 bases are TGTGCCAGCAGTTATGGCCGGGACTATGGCTACACCTTC.

V usage is TRBV7-8 and J usage is TRBJ1-5; 7 bases are a match to TRBD1. This CDR3 region has 14 residues. J lost 15 bases, V lost 0 bases, and 11 bases had no gene match. Germline V gives CDR1 SGHVS, CDR2 FQNEAQ. CDR3 nucleotides: TGTGCCAGCAGCTTAGCGCCAGGGGGACTTGGCTGGCATTTT. Encoded protein: CASSLAPGGLGWHF. Together with reference TRBV7-8 and TRBJ1-5, the CDR3 gives the full variable domain: GAGVSQSPRYKVAKRGQDVALRCDPISGHVSLFWYQQALGQGPEFLTYFQNEAQLDKSGLPSDRFFAERPEGSVSTLKIQRTQQEDSAVYLCASSLAPGGLGWHFGDGTRLSIL.

In this sample, this clonotype turned up many times. The rearrangement joins TRBV7-8 to TRBJ2-2; 8 bases fit TRBD2. Germline V gives CDR1 SGHVS, CDR2 FQNEAQ. V was clipped by 7 bases and J by 4 bases; unmatched bases: 8. The CDR3 has 15 amino acids. Written as DNA, the CDR3 is TGTGCCAGCAACGGGAGGGGCCAAGTCACCGGGGAGCTGTTTTTT. Translated, it gives CASNGRGQVTGELFF.

This clonotype has more than one count but fewer than ten. The chain recombines TRBV9 with TRBJ2-5; no reliable D call. This CDR3 comprises 15 residues. CDR1 and CDR2 from the germline V gene are SGDLS and YYNGEE. Trimming took 3 bases from V and 2 from J, leaving 14 bases between them. The CDR3 coding sequence is TGTGCCAGCAGCGACGGCGGCGGTAATCAAGAGACCCAGTACTTC. Amino acid sequence: CASSDGGGNQETQYF.

The table lists this clonotype with a few counts. This sequence joins TRBV9 and TRBJ2-3; D is possibly TRBD2 (6 bases). Trimming took 0 bases from V and 8 from J, leaving 13 bases between them. The CDR3 runs 14 residues. Germline values: CDR1 SGDLS, CDR2 YYNGEE. CDR3 nucleotides: TGTGCCAGCAGCGTAGGTACGGGAGAGGGTACGCAGTATTTT. It specifies CASSVGTGEGTQYF.

The sample holds a few counts of this clonotype. The V call is TRBV9, the J call TRBJ1-1; D gene uncertain. Germline V lookup: CDR1 SGDLS, CDR2 YYNGEE. The CDR3 sequence is 13 residues long. Trimming cost V 3 bases and J 3 bases, with 9 bases left between them. The CDR3 loop reads CASSARHYTEAFF. Here the CDR3 DNA reads TGTGCCAGCAGCGCGAGACACTACACTGAAGCTTTCTTT.

This clonotype was seen a handful of times. This chain uses TRBV18 with TRBJ1-3; no definite D call. CDR1 is KGHSH and CDR2 is LQKENI in the germline V gene. This CDR3 comprises 17 residues. The V end was cut by 5 bases, the J end by 1 base, with 18 bases between. CDR3 nucleotides: TGTGCCAGCTCAGTGAATGAGGACTCAAGTTCTGGAAACACCATATATTTT. Translated, it gives CASSVNEDSSSGNTIYF.

This clonotype showed up many times. This chain connects TRBV27 to TRBJ1-2; D possibly corresponds to TRBD1 (6 bases). Germline V CDR1 and CDR2: MNHEY, SMNVEV (reference sequence). The V gene lost 2 bases and the J gene lost 8 bases, with 18 bases spanning the gap. The CDR3 spans 15 residues. Here the CDR3 DNA reads TGTGCCAGCAGTTTACGTTCGGGGGCAATAGAAGGCTACACCTTC. Translated: CASSLRSGAIEGYTF.

This clonotype appeared many times. The V gene is TRBV11-2, the J gene TRBJ2-1, with D possibly called TRBD1 or TRBD2 (5 bases each). The germline V gene encodes CDR1 SGHAT and CDR2 FQNNGV. Deletions cut 7 bases from V and 5 bases from J, with 18 bases between. The CDR3 is made up of 15 amino acids. The DNA for the CDR3 is TGTGCCAGCAACCTAGATTGGGGGAGTCACAATGAGCAGTTCTTC. It is translated as CASNLDWGSHNEQFF.

The sample holds a few counts of this clonotype. The chain joins TRBV19 to TRBJ2-7; the match to TRBD2 covers 8 bases. V lost 4 bases, J lost 0 bases, and 5 bases stayed unmatched. This CDR3 is 15 amino acids long. Germline CDR1 is LNHDA and CDR2 is SQIVND (reference sequence). This chain's CDR3 is CASSRAGVFSYEQYF. As DNA, the CDR3 is TGTGCCAGTAGTAGAGCGGGAGTGTTCTCCTACGAGCAGTACTTC.

This clonotype was picked up many times. V gene TRBV28 combines with J gene TRBJ2-7, with D maybe TRBD1 (7 bases). This CDR3 contains 14 residues. The germline V gene has CDR1 MDHEN and CDR2 SYDVKM. The ends were cut back, 6 bases at V and 2 bases at J, with 14 bases in the middle. CDR3 in DNA: TGTGCCAGCAGCAGGGGGGTCCCACCCTACGAGCAGTACTTC. Translated, it gives CASSRGVPPYEQYF. The entire variable domain, with the rest obtained from reference TRBV28 and TRBJ2-7, is as follows: DVKVTQSSRYLVKRTGEKVFLECVQDMDHENMFWYRQDPGLGLRLIYFSYDVKMKEKGDIPEGYSVSREKKERFSLILESASTNQTSMYLCASSRGVPPYEQYFGPGTRLTVT.

This clonotype was recorded at least ten times. This chain connects TRBV12-3 or TRBV12-4 to TRBJ1-2, with 7 bases identical to TRBD1. This CDR3 contains 14 residues. The V and J ends lost 6 bases and 3 bases, in that order; junction bases with no gene match: 7. The CDR3 nucleotides read TGTGCCAGCAGCACAGGGGTATGGGACTATGGCTACACCTTC. It yields the protein CASSTGVWDYGYTF.